This T cell receptor (beta chain) stems from a study of STAT3 mutations in large granular lymphocyte leukemia. Study findings and constraints: At least one immunodominant TCR beta clonotype appeared in every T-cell large granular lymphocyte leukemia patient.

About this clone: Its antigen is as yet unknown.

Here immunoSEQ multiplex PCR was the method, and the copy in TCRdb shows in-frame clones only, minus some. This table has around 4,000 clones, 82% appearing once. Material: peripheral blood mononuclear cells. The TCR was taken from a boy aged 5-17 years with T-cell large granular lymphocyte leukemia. Some clones in this sample may be carry-over from other donors' samples.

CDR3 residues: CASLPGLHSNEQFF. Written as DNA, the CDR3 is TGTGCCAGCTTACCGGGACTCCACTCCAATGAGCAGTTCTTC. The gene calls are TRBV25-1 and TRBJ2-1, with a tentative D call TRBD2 (6 bases). The CDR3 spans 14 residues. Germline V gene lookup returns CDR1 MGHDK and CDR2 SYGVNS. V lost 8 bases to trimming and J lost 6 bases, with 17 bases between them.